Presented here are 20 T cell receptor beta chains from one specimen sequenced in a study of CD8 T cells in ankylosing spondylitis. No antigen is known for these receptors. General study results and limits: Ankylosing spondylitis blood appeared to carry a characteristic TCR beta motif of roughly eight highly homologous variants.

TCRdb reprocessed the 5' RACE reads with MiXCR, giving one entry per CDR3 protein. The data hold 450,000 to 550,000 distinct CDR3 sequences, with approximately 5% observed a single time. Sequencing was done on a sample of blood, either unsorted or a sorted T cell fraction (not recorded which). All receptors come from a male donor with ankylosing spondylitis.

This rearrangement joins TRBV12-3 or TRBV12-4 to TRBJ2-6, with 8 bases identical to TRBD1. Trimming cost V 6 bases and J 3 bases; bases outside gene matches: 13. The CDR3 is 18 residues long. CDR3 in DNA: TGTGCCAGCAGGTTAAGGCGACAGGGGTCCCGTGGGGCCAACGTCCTGACTTTC. Protein sequence: CASRLRRQGSRGANVLTF.

This clonotype was observed at least ten times. The rearrangement links TRBV12-3 or TRBV12-4 to TRBJ2-1; TRBD1 aligns across 8 bases. CDR3 length equals 15 residues. V lost 0 bases and J lost 14; bases outside the gene matches: 12. CDR3 loop: CASSLAGQGPPPEFF. The CDR3 region has the DNA TGTGCCAGCAGTTTAGCAGGACAGGGCCCCCCTCCCGAGTTCTTC.

This clonotype was recorded many times. The chain recombines TRBV10-3 with TRBJ2-2; tentative D call: TRBD2 (6 bases). The germline gives CDR1 ENHRY, CDR2 SYGVKD. V was shortened by 3 bases and J by 5 bases, with 7 bases between the two germline ends. The CDR3 is 13 amino acids. The CDR3 sequence: CAISDGGTGELFF. CDR3 nucleotides: TGTGCCATCAGTGATGGGGGGACCGGGGAGCTGTTTTTT.

The sample holds many counts of this clonotype. The chain links TRBV20-1 to TRBJ1-1; 7 bases line up with TRBD1. Germline lookup yields CDR1 DFQATT and CDR2 SNEGSKA (reference sequence). This CDR3 is built from 13 residues. The V segment lost 4 bases and the J segment 4 bases; nucleotides outside the gene matches: 6. The CDR3 DNA reads as TGCAGTGCTACAGACAGGGCCGCCACTGAAGCTTTCTTT. It translates to CSATDRAATEAFF.

This clonotype was detected ten times or more. This chain links TRBV5-1 with TRBJ2-5; 7 bases match TRBD2. The CDR3 extends over 16 amino acids. The trim removed 6 bases at V and 1 base at J, leaving 12 bases unmatched. The germline gives CDR1 SGHRS, CDR2 YFSETQ. The CDR3 DNA follows: TGCGCCAGCACCCTGAATCCAGCGGGAATCCAAGAGACCCAGTACTTC. This gives the protein CASTLNPAGIQETQYF.

This clonotype was counted at least ten times. The rearrangement joins TRBV28 to TRBJ2-4, with 7 bases matching TRBD2. Germline lookup yields CDR1 MDHEN and CDR2 SYDVKM. The CDR3 is made up of 13 amino acids. J was trimmed by 9 bases and V by 3 bases; bases with no gene match: 5. CDR3 in DNA: TGTGCCAGCAGTTTGGGAGGGCCCAGCATTCAGTACTTC. It encodes CASSLGGPSIQYF.

The V gene is TRBV30, the J gene TRBJ2-3; 9 nucleotides align to TRBD2. This CDR3 contains 15 residues. Germline V gene data show CDR1 as GTSNPN and CDR2 as SVGIG (reference sequence). The V gene end was trimmed by 5 bases and the J gene end by 0 bases; junction bases not matched to a gene: 6. The chain's CDR3 is CAWGSGGLSTDTQYF. The CDR3 nucleotides are TGTGCCTGGGGTAGCGGGGGACTTAGCACAGATACGCAGTATTTT.

Ten or more counts support this clonotype. Here the CDR3 DNA reads TGTGCCAGCAGCGTGGAGACTAGCGGGAGGGCCTATACGCAGTATTTT. Encoded protein: CASSVETSGRAYTQYF. The rearrangement joins TRBV9 to TRBJ2-3; the match to TRBD2 covers 14 bases. The V and J ends lost 2 bases and 7 bases, in that order; junction bases with no gene match: 6. The germline V gene encodes CDR1 SGDLS and CDR2 YYNGEE. This CDR3 comprises 16 residues.

Many counts were recorded for this clonotype. This chain uses TRBV5-8 with TRBJ2-3; TRBD1 aligns across 12 bases. Germline trimming cut 7 bases from V and 3 bases from J; bases unmatched to any gene: 9. The germline V gene has CDR1 SGHTS and CDR2 YDEGEE. The CDR3 runs 16 residues. CDR3 region: CASSLGTGGGTDTQYF. For the CDR3, the DNA is TGTGCCAGCTCCCTAGGGACAGGGGGCGGAACAGATACGCAGTATTTT.

In its sample, this clonotype was seen a few times. The chain employs TRBV28 and TRBJ2-7; perhaps TRBD2 as D (6 bases). Germline-derived CDR1 and CDR2 are MDHEN and SYDVKM. The ends were cut back, 4 bases at V and 2 bases at J, with 12 bases in the middle. This CDR3 is built from 14 residues. CDR3 DNA sequence: TGTGCCAGCAGTTCATCCAGGGAGGCCTACGAGCAGTACTTC. As protein: CASSSSREAYEQYF.

In this sample, this clonotype turned up many times. This sequence joins TRBV29-1 and TRBJ1-2; unclear D gene. V was trimmed by 5 bases and J by 7 bases, leaving 8 bases between them. Germline assignment: CDR1 SQVTM and CDR2 ANQGSEA. The CDR3 sequence is 10 residues long. In DNA form, the CDR3 reads TGCAGCGTTTGGGGAGGTGGCTACACCTTC. It is translated as CSVWGGGYTF.

This clonotype showed up many times. The chain couples TRBV5-1 to TRBJ2-1; TRBD2 is a possible D gene (5 bases). This CDR3 comprises 14 residues. Germline loops: CDR1 SGHRS, CDR2 YFSETQ. Trimming shortened V by 4 bases and J by 8 bases, and 16 bases separated the two germline ends. This CDR3 is CASSPSTGIHEQFF. CDR3 bases: TGCGCCAGCAGCCCCTCGACGGGGATCCATGAGCAGTTCTTC.

This chain uses TRBV9 with TRBJ2-2; D not resolved. Germline assignment: CDR1 SGDLS and CDR2 YYNGEE. V lost 6 bases and J 8 bases, leaving 11 bases between the germline ends. The CDR3 is 12 amino acids. The CDR3 reads CASKMAAGELFF. DNA of the CDR3: TGTGCCAGCAAAATGGCAGCGGGGGAGCTGTTTTTT.

This clonotype appeared many times. V is TRBV5-4 and J is TRBJ2-6, with D maybe TRBD1 (5 bases). This CDR3 has 16 residues. V lost 5 bases and J lost 0, with 12 bases in between. Per the germline V gene, CDR1 is SGHNT and CDR2 is YYREEE (reference sequence). The CDR3 nucleotides read TGTGCCAGCAGACAGGATCTTTACTCTGGGGCCAACGTCCTGACTTTC. It specifies CASRQDLYSGANVLTF.

In this sample, this clonotype turned up many times. The chain combines TRBV12-3 or TRBV12-4 with TRBJ1-3; TRBD1 is a possible D gene (6 bases). V lost 4 bases and J 3 bases, leaving 13 bases between the germline ends. The CDR3 length is 15 residues. CDR3 DNA: TGTGCCAGCAGTTACAGGGTGGTTGGTGGAAACACCATATATTTT. Amino acid sequence: CASSYRVVGGNTIYF.

This clonotype was seen ten or more times. The CDR3 sequence: CASSFSGLSEQFF. In nucleotides, the CDR3 is TGTGCCAGCAGTTTCTCAGGACTATCGGAGCAGTTCTTC. The chain carries TRBV6-5 and TRBJ2-1; maybe TRBD2 (6 bases). CDR3 length: 13 residues. Looked up from germline, CDR1 is MNHEY and CDR2 is SVGAGI. V lost 4 bases to trimming and J lost 10 bases, with 14 bases between them.

There are many counts of this clonotype. The chain has TRBV4-3 and TRBJ1-1; D uncertain. V lost 1 base and J 3 bases, leaving 18 bases between the germline ends. The V gene's germline CDR1 is LGHNA and CDR2 YSLEER. The CDR3 runs 17 residues. CDR3 loop: CASSQGVTTTDYTEAFF. DNA for the CDR3: TGCGCCAGCAGCCAAGGCGTCACCACCACAGATTACACTGAAGCTTTCTTT.

This clonotype was seen ten or more times. V and J are TRBV6-2 or TRBV6-3 and TRBJ2-5; TRBD2 is a possible D gene (6 bases). Germline assignment: CDR1 MNHEY and CDR2 SVGEGT. This CDR3 has 12 residues. The V and J ends lost 3 bases and 11 bases respectively, with 13 bases between them. In DNA form, the CDR3 reads TGTGCCAGCAGTTATATCTCGGAGGGGCAGTACTTC. Translating gives CASSYISEGQYF.

This clonotype came up a few times. The chain links TRBV11-1 to TRBJ2-6, with D perhaps assigned TRBD1 or TRBD2 (5 bases each). The V and J ends lost 5 bases and 0 bases respectively, with 20 bases between them. The CDR3 length is 19 residues. CDR1 and CDR2 from the germline V gene are SGHAT and FQDESV (reference sequence). The CDR3 nucleotides are TGTGCCAGCAGCCCAAGCGGCAGGGACCACTTCTCTGGGGCCAACGTCCTGACTTTC. Protein: CASSPSGRDHFSGANVLTF.

This clonotype was observed many times. The chain has TRBV7-6 and TRBJ2-7, with D uncertain. V lost 5 bases to trimming and J lost 6 bases, with 14 bases between them. Per germline, CDR1 SGHVS and CDR2 FNYEAQ. CDR3 length: 13 amino acids. CDR3 nucleotides: TGTGCCAGCAGCCCCCTAGGGCTAAGCGAGCAGTACTTC. It is translated as CASSPLGLSEQYF.